This TCR beta chain was obtained from a study of blood T cell repertoires in COVID-19. Germline CDR1 SGDLS, CDR2 YYNGEE. The V end was cut by 1 base, the J end by 5 bases, with 24 bases between. The CDR3 loop spans 18 amino acids. TCRdb's copy holds only in-frame clones and misses some; the assay was immunoSEQ multiplex PCR. The sample shows under 400,000 clones, around 89% of them seen only once. The TCR sequence derives from a woman aged 30 to 39 with COVID-19, enrolled during active disease. This chain connects TRBV9 to TRBJ1-2; D unclear. The sample taken for sequencing was peripheral blood. CDR3 nucleotide sequence: TGTGCCAGCAGCGTAACGAAAGTCGGAGGACTTCGTTTTTATGGCTACACCTTC. This encodes CASSVTKVGGLRFYGYTF.